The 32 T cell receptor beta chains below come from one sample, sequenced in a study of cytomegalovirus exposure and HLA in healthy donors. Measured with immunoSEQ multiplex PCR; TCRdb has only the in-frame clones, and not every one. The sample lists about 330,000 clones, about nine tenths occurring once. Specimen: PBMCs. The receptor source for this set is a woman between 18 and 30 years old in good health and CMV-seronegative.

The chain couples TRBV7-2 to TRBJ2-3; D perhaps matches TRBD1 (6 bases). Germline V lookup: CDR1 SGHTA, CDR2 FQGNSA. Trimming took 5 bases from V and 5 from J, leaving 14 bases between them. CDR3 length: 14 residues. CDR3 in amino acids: CASSTTGDIDTQYF. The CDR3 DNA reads TGTGCCAGCAGCACCACCGGGGACATAGATACGCAGTATTTT.

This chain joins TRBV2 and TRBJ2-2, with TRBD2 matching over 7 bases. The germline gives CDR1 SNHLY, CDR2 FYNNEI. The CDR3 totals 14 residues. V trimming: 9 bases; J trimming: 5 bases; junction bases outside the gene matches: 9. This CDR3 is CASSLPSGTGELFF. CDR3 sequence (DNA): TGTGCCAGTTCCCTTCCTAGCGGAACCGGGGAGCTGTTTTTT.

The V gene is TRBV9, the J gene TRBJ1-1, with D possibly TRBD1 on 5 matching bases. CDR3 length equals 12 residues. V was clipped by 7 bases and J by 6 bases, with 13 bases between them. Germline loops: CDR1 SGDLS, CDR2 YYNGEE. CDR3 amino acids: CASGRSGAEAFF. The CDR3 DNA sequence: TGTGCCAGCGGACGATCGGGGGCTGAAGCTTTCTTT. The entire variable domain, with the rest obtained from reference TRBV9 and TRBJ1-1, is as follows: DSGVTQTPKHLITATGQRVTLRCSPRSGDLSVYWYQQSLDQGLQFLIQYYNGEERAKGNILERFSAQQFPDLHSELNLSSLELGDSALYFCASGRSGAEAFFGQGTRLTVV.

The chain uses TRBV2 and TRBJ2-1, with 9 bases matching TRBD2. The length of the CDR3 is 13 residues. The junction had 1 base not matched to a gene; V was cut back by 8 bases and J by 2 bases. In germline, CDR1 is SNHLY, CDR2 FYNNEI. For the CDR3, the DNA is TGTGCCAGCCTAGCGGGGCCCTACAATGAGCAGTTCTTC. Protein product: CASLAGPYNEQFF. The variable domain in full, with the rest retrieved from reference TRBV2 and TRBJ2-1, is EPEVTQTPSHQVTQMGQEVILRCVPISNHLYFYWYRQILGQKVEFLVSFYNNEISEKSEIFDDQFSVERPDGSNFTLKIRSTKLEDSAMYFCASLAGPYNEQFFGPGTRLTVL.

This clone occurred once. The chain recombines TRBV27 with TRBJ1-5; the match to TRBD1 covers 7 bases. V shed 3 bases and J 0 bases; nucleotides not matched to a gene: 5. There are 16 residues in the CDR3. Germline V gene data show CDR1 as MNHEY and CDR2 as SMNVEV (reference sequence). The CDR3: CASSLGGQYSNQPQHF. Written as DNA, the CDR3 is TGTGCCAGCAGTTTGGGGGGACAGTATAGCAATCAGCCCCAGCATTTT.

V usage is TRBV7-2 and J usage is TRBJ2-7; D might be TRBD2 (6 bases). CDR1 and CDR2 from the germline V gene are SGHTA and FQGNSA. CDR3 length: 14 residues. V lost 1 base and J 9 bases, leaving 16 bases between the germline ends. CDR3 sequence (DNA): TGTGCCAGCAGCTTAGACCCGGGACTCTCAGGGCAGTACTTC. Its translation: CASSLDPGLSGQYF.

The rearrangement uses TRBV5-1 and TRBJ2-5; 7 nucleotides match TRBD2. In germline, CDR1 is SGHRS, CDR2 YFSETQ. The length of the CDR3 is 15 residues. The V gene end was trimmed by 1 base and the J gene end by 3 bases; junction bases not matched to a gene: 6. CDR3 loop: CASSLWAGVEETQYF. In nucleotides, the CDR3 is TGCGCCAGCAGCTTGTGGGCGGGAGTGGAAGAGACCCAGTACTTC.

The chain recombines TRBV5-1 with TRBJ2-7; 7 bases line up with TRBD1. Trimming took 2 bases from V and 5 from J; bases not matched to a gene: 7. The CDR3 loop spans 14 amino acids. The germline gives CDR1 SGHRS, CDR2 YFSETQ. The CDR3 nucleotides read TGCGCCAGCAGCTTTGACAGGGTTAGAAACGAGCAGTACTTC. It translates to CASSFDRVRNEQYF.

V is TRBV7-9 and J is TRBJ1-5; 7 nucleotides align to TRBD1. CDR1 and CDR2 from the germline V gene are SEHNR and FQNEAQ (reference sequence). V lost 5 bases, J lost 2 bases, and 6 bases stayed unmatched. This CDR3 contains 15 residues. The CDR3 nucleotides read TGTGCCAGCAGCACTACAGGGGTCGGCAATCAGCCCCAGCATTTT. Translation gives CASSTTGVGNQPQHF.

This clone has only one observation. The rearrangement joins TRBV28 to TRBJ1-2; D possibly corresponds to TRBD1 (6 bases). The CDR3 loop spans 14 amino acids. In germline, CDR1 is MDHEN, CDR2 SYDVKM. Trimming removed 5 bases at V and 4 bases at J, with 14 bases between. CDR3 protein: CASSPRGQIYGYTF. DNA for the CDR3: TGTGCCAGCAGTCCGCGCGGACAGATCTATGGCTACACCTTC.

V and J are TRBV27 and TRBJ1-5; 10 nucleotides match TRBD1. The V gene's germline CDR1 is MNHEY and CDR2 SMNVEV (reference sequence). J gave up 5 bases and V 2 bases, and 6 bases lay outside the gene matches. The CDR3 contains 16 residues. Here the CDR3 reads CASSLRGTGVDQPQHF. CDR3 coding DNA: TGTGCCAGCAGTTTACGTGGGACAGGGGTTGATCAGCCCCAGCATTTT.

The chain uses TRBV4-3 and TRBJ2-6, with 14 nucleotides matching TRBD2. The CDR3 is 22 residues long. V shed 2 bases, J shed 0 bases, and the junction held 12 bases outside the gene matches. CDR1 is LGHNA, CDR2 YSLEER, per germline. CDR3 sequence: CASSQHNAFGLAGGSGANVLTF. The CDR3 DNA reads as TGCGCCAGCAGCCAACACAACGCCTTTGGACTAGCGGGAGGCTCTGGGGCCAACGTCCTGACTTTC.

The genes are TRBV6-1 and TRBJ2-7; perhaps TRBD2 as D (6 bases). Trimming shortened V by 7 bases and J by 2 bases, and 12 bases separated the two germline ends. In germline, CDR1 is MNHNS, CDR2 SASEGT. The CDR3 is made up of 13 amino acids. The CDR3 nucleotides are TGTGCCAGCATCAGGGAGGACGCCTACGAGCAGTACTTC. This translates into CASIREDAYEQYF.

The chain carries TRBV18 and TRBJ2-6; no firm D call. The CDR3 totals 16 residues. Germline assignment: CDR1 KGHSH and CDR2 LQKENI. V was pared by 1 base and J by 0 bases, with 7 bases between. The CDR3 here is CASSPRIDSGANVLTF. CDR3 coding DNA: TGTGCCAGCTCACCACGAATAGACTCTGGGGCCAACGTCCTGACTTTC.

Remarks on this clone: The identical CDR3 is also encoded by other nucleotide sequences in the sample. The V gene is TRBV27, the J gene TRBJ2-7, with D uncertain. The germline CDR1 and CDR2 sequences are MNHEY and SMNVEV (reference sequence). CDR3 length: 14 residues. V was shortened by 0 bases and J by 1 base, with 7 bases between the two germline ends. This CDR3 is CASSLSAGSYEQYF. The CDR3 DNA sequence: TGTGCCAGCAGTTTATCGGCAGGATCCTACGAGCAGTACTTC.

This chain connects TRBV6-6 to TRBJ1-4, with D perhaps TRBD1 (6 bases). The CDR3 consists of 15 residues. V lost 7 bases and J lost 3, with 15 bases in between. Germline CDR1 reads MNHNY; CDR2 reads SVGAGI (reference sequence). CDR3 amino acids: CASTLGGAANEKLFF. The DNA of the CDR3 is TGTGCCAGCACCCTCGGGGGGGCAGCTAATGAAAAACTGTTTTTT.

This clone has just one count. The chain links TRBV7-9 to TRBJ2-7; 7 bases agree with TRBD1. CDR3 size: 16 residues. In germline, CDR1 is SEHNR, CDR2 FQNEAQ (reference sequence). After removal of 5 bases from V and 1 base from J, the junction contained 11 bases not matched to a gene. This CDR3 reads CASSLLLRGQSYEQYF. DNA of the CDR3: TGTGCCAGCAGCCTGCTCCTCAGGGGACAGTCCTACGAGCAGTACTTC.

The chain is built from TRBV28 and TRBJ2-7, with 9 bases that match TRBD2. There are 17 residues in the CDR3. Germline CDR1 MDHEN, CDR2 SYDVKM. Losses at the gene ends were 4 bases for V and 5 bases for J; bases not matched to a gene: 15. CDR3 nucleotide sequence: TGTGCCAGCAGTTCCTCCCCCAGGCGGGGGGGCAGAGACGAGCAGTACTTC. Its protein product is CASSSSPRRGGRDEQYF. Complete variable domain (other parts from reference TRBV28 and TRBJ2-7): DVKVTQSSRYLVKRTGEKVFLECVQDMDHENMFWYRQDPGLGLRLIYFSYDVKMKEKGDIPEGYSVSREKKERFSLILESASTNQTSMYLCASSSSPRRGGRDEQYFGPGTRLTVT.

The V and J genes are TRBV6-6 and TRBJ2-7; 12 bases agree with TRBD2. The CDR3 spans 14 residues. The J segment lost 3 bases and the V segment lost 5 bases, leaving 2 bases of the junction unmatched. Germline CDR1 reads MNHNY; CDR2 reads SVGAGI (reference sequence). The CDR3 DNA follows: TGTGCCAGCAGTAAGACTAGCGGGAGCTACGAGCAGTACTTC. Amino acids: CASSKTSGSYEQYF.

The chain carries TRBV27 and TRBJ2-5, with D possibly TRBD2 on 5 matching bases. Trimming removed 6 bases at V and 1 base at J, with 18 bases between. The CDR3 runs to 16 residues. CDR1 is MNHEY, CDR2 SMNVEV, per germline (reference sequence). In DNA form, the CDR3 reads TGTGCCAGCAGCCCGATCGTACGGGGTATCCAAGAGACCCAGTACTTC. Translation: CASSPIVRGIQETQYF.

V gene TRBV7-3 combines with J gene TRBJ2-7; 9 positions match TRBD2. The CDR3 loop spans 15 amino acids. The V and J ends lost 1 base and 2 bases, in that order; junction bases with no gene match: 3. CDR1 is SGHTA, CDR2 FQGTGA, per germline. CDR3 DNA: TGTGCCAGCAGCTTAATGACTAGCGGACCCTACGAGCAGTACTTC. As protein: CASSLMTSGPYEQYF. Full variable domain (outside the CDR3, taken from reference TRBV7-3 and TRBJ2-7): GAGVSQTPSNKVTEKGKYVELRCDPISGHTALYWYRQSLGQGPEFLIYFQGTGAADDSGLPNDRFFAVRPEGSVSTLKIQRTERGDSAVYLCASSLMTSGPYEQYFGPGTRLTVT.

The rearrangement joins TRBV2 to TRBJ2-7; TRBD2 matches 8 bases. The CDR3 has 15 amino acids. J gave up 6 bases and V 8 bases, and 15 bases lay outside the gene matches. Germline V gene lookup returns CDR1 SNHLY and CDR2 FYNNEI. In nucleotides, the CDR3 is TGTGCCAGCGAGGACTCCGGGACTAGGATTGGCGAGCAGTACTTC. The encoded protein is CASEDSGTRIGEQYF. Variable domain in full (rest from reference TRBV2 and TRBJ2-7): EPEVTQTPSHQVTQMGQEVILRCVPISNHLYFYWYRQILGQKVEFLVSFYNNEISEKSEIFDDQFSVERPDGSNFTLKIRSTKLEDSAMYFCASEDSGTRIGEQYFGPGTRLTVT.

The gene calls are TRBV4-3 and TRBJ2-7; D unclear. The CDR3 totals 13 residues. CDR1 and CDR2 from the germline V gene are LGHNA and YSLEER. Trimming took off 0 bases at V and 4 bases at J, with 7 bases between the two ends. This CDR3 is CASSQDLRYEQYF. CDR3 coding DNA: TGCGCCAGCAGCCAAGATCTTCGTTACGAGCAGTACTTC.

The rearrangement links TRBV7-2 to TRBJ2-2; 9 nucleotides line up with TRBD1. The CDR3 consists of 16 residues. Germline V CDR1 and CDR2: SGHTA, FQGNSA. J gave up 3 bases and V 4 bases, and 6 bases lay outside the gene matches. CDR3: CASSSRDRVYTGELFF. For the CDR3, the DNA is TGTGCCAGCAGCTCCCGGGACAGGGTCTACACCGGGGAGCTGTTTTTT.

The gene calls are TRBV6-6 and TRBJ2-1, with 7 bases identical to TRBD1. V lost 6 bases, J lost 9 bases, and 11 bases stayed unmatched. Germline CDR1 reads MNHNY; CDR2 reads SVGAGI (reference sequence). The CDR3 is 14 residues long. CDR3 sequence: CASRRQTGAGEQFF. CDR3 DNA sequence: TGTGCCAGCAGGCGACAAACAGGGGCTGGTGAGCAGTTCTTC.

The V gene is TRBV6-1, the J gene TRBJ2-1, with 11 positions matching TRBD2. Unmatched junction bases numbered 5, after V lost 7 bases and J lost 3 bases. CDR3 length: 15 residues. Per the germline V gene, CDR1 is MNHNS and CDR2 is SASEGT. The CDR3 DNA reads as TGTGCCAGCACTGGGACTAGCGGAAACTACAATGAGCAGTTCTTC. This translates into CASTGTSGNYNEQFF.

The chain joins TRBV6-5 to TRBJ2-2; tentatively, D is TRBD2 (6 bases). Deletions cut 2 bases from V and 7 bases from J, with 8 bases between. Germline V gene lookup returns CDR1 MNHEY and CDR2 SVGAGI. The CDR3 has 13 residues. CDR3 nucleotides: TGTGCCAGCAGTTACGGGGAGGTCGGGGAGCTGTTTTTT. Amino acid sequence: CASSYGEVGELFF.

CDR3 protein: CASSPTGQGKDTEAFF. In nucleotides, the CDR3 is TGTGCCAGCTCACCTACCGGACAGGGTAAGGACACTGAAGCTTTCTTT. This chain joins TRBV18 and TRBJ1-1; TRBD1 aligns across 8 bases. Per the germline V gene, CDR1 is KGHSH and CDR2 is LQKENI. With V trimmed by 3 bases and J by 3 bases, 9 bases remained unmatched. CDR3 length: 16 amino acids.

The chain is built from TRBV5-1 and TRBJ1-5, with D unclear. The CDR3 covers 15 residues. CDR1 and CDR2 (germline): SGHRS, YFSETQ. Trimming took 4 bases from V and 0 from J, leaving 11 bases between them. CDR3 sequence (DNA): TGCGCCAGCAGCAAGGAGGGTGGTAGCAATCAGCCCCAGCATTTT. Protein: CASSKEGGSNQPQHF.

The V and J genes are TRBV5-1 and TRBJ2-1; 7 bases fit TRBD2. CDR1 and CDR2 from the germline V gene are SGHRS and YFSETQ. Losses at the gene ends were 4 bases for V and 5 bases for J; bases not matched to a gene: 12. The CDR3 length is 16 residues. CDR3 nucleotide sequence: TGCGCCAGCAGCACTGGCGGGACTACAGTCAACAATGAGCAGTTCTTC. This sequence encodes CASSTGGTTVNNEQFF.

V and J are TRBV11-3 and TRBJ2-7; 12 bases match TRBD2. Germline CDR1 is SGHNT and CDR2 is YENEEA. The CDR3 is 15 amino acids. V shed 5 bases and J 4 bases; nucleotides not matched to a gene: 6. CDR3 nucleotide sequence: TGTGCCAGCAGCGAGACTAGCGGGGGACCATACGAGCAGTACTTC. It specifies CASSETSGGPYEQYF.

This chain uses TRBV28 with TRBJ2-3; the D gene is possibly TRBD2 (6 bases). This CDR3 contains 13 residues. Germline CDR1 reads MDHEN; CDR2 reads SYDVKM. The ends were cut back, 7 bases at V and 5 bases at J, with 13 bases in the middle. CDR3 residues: CASTSRRVDTQYF. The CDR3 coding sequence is TGTGCCAGCACTTCCCGGAGGGTAGATACGCAGTATTTT.